This T cell receptor beta chain came from a study of T cell responses to AZD1222 COVID-19 vaccine. Sequencing used immunoSEQ multiplex PCR; TCRdb keeps in-frame clones, though not all of them. Of under 150,000 clones listed, about 90% are singletons. Details on this clone: Its antigen is unknown.

The germline V and J ends were trimmed by 0 bases and 1 base, with 4 bases remaining between them. The CDR3 length is 13 residues. Germline CDR1 is SGHNT and CDR2 is YYREEE (reference sequence). Overall study results and limits: CD4 TCRs covered the whole spike, strongest at regions 160-218 and 743-854. The study found Spike-specific TCR breadth and depth rose after two AZD1222 doses. The study identified only a handful of AZD1222 recipients as seropositive at baseline. Reportedly, nearly half of unique spike TCRs recognized epitopes outside B.1.351/B.1.1.7 mutations.

The chain uses TRBV5-4 and TRBJ2-5; D remains unclear. This specimen was peripheral blood, taken on day 0 of MenACWY control vaccination. This clonotype was obtained from an adult in good health. CDR3 sequence: CASSLGGQETQYF. The DNA for the CDR3 is TGTGCCAGCAGCTTGGGGGGCCAAGAGACCCAGTACTTC.